Here is one T cell receptor beta chain with its context. This specimen comes from a study of T cells in Graves' hyperthyroidism and ophthalmopathy. On the study more broadly: Peripheral blood sampling occurred at initial diagnosis, before any treatment.

Germline lookup yields CDR1 SNHLY and CDR2 FYNNEI. With 7 bases removed from V and 7 bases from J, the gap between germline ends came to 13 bases. CDR3 size: 13 residues. The TCR beta CDR3 regions underwent amplification using RNA transcripts as the source. Researchers ran a first-round RT-PCR on the TCR CDR3 using the HTBI primer set. TCRdb used MiXCR to reprocess the multiplex PCR reads, holding one entry per CDR3 protein. Of roughly 180,000 distinct CDR3 sequences listed, around 8.9% are singletons. The sequenced sample consisted of blood. The chain joins TRBV2 to TRBJ1-4, with D possibly TRBD1 on 6 matching bases. This sequence was found in a woman aged 18-29 years with Graves' hyperthyroidism that later progressed to Graves' ophthalmopathy. CDR3 sequence reads: CASTRQEGEKLFF. The DNA for the CDR3 is TGTGCCAGCACCCGACAGGAGGGTGAAAAACTGTTTTTT. Based on the CDR3 plus reference TRBV2 and TRBJ1-4, the full variable domain is EPEVTQTPSHQVTQMGQEVILRCVPISNHLYFYWYRQILGQKVEFLVSFYNNEISEKSEIFDDQFSVERPDGSNFTLKIRSTKLEDSAMYFCASTRQEGEKLFFGSGTQLSVL.